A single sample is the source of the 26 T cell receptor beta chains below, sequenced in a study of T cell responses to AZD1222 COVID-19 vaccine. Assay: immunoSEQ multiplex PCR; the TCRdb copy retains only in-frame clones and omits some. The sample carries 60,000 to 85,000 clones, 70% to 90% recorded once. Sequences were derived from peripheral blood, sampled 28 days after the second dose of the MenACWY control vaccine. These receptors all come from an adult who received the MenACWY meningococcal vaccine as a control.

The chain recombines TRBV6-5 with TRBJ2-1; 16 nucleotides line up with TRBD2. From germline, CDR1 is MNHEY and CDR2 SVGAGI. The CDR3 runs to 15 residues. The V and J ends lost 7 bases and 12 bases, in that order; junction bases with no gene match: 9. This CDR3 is CASTTGTSGRVGQFF. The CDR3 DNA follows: TGTGCCAGCACTACCGGGACTAGCGGGAGGGTGGGGCAGTTCTTC.

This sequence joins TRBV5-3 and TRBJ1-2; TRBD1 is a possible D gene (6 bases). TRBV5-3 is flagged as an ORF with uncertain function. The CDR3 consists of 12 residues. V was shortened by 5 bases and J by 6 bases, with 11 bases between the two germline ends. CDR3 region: CARRQGFDGYTF. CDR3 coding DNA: TGTGCCAGAAGACAGGGTTTCGATGGCTACACCTTC.

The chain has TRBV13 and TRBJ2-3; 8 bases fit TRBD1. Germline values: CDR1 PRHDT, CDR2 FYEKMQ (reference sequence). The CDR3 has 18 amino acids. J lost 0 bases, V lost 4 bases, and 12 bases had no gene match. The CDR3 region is CASSWGQAPWGSTDTQYF. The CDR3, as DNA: TGTGCCAGCAGCTGGGGACAGGCCCCTTGGGGAAGCACAGATACGCAGTATTTT.

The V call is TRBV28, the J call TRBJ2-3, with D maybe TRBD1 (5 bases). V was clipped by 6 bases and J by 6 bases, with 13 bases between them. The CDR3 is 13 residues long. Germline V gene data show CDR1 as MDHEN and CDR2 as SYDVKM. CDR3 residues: CASSRRVGDTQYF. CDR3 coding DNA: TGTGCCAGCAGCCGCAGGGTAGGGGATACGCAGTATTTT.

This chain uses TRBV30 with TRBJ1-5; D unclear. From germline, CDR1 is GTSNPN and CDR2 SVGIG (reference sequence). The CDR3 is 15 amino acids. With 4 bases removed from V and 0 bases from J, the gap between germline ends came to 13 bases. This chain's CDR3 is CAWTRGGDSNQPQHF. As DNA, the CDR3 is TGTGCCTGGACTCGAGGTGGGGATAGCAATCAGCCCCAGCATTTT. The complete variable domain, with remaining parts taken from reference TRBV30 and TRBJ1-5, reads SQTIHQWPATLVQPVGSPLSLECTVEGTSNPNLYWYRQAAGRGLQLLFYSVGIGQISSEVPQNLSASRPQDRQFILSSKKLLLSDSGFYLCAWTRGGDSNQPQHFGDGTRLSIL.

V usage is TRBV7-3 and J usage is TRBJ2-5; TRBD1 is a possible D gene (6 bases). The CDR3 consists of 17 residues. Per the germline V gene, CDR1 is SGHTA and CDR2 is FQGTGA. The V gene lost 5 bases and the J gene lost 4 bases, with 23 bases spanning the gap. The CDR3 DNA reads TGTGCCAGCAGCCGCCTCCCGGGACCCAGGGGAGCAGAGACCCAGTACTTC. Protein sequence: CASSRLPGPRGAETQYF.

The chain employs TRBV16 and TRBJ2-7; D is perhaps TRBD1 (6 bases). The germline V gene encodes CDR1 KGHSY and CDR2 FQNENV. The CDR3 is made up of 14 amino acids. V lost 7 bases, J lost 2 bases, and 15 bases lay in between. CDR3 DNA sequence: TGTGCCAGCACCTCCACAGGGCGAACCTACGAGCAGTACTTC. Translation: CASTSTGRTYEQYF.

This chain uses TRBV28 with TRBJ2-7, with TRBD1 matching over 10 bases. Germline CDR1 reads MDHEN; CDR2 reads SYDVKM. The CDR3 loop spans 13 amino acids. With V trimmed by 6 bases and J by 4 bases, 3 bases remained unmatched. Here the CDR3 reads CASRQGQGYEQYF. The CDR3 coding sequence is TGTGCCAGCAGACAGGGACAGGGGTACGAGCAGTACTTC.

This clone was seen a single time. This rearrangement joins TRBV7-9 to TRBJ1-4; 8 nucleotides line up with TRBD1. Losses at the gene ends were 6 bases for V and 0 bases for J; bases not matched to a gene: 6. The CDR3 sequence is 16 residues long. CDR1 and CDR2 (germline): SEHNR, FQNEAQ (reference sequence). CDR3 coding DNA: TGTGCCAGCAGTTCCGGACAGGGAGCAACTAATGAAAAACTGTTTTTT. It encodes CASSSGQGATNEKLFF.

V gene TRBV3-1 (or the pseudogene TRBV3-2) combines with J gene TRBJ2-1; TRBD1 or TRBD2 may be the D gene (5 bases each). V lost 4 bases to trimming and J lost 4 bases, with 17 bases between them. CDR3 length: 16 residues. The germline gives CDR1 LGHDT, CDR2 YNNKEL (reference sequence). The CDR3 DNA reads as TGTGCCAGCAGCCTTCCCCCAGCAGGGAGTTACAATGAGCAGTTCTTC. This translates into CASSLPPAGSYNEQFF.

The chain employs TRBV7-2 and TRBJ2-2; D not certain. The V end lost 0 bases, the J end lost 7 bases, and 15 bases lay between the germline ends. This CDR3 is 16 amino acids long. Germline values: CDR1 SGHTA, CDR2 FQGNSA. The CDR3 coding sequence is TGTGCCAGCAGCTTAGCCCCCAGGAGTGCCCACGGGGAGCTGTTTTTT. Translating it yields CASSLAPRSAHGELFF.

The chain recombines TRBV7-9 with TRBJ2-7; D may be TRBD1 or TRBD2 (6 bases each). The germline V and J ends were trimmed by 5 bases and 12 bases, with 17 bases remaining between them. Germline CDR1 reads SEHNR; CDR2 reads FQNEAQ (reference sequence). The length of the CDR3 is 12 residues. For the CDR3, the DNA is TGTGCCAGCAGCCTCCAGGGTCGGGGGCTGTACTTC. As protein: CASSLQGRGLYF. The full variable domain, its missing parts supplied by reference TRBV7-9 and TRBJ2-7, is DTGVSQNPRHKITKRGQNVTFRCDPISEHNRLYWYRQTLGQGPEFLTYFQNEAQLEKSRLLSDRFSAERPKGSFSTLEIQRTEQGDSAMYLCASSLQGRGLYFGPGTRLTVT.

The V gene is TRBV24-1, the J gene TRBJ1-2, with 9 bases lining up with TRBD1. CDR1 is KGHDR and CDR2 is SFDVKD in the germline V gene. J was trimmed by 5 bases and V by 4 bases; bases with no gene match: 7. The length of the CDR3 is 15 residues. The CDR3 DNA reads TGTGCCACCAGTGACTTTAGGGGACAGGGATATGGCTACACCTTC. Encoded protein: CATSDFRGQGYGYTF.

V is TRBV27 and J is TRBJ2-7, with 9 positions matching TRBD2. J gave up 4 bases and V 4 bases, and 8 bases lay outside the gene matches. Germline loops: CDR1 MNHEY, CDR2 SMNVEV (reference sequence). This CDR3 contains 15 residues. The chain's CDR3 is CASSSFPSGEYEQYF. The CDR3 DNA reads TGTGCCAGCAGTTCCTTCCCTAGCGGGGAATACGAGCAGTACTTC.

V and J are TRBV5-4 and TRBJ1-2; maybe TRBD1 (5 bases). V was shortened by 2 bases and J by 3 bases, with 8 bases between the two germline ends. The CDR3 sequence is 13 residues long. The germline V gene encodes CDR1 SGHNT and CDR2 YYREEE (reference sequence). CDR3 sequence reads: CASSFRVDYGYTF. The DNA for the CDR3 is TGTGCCAGCAGCTTCAGGGTTGACTATGGCTACACCTTC.

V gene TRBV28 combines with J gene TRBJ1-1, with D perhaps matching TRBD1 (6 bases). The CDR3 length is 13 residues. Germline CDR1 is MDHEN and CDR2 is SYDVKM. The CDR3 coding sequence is TGTGCTTTAAAGAAGCAGGGGTACACTGAAGCTTTCTTT. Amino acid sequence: CALKKQGYTEAFF.

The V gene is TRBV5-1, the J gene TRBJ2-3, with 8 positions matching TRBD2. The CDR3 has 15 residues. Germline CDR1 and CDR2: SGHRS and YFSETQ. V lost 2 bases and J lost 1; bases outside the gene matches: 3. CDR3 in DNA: TGCGCCAGCAGCTTCATAGCGGGGCGCACAGATACGCAGTATTTT. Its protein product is CASSFIAGRTDTQYF.

For the CDR3, the DNA is TGTGCCAGCAGTCCCGGGACTAGGGGCACCGGGGAGCTGTTTTTT. This translates into CASSPGTRGTGELFF. The gene calls are TRBV28 and TRBJ2-2; 8 positions agree with TRBD2. Germline assignment: CDR1 MDHEN and CDR2 SYDVKM. This CDR3 is built from 15 residues. The V segment lost 5 bases and the J segment 4 bases; nucleotides outside the gene matches: 6.

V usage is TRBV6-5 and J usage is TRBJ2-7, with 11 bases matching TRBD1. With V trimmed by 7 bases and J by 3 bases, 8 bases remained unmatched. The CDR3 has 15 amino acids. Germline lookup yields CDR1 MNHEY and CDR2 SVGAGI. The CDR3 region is CASTTGTGGIYEQYF. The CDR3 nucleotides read TGTGCCAGCACTACCGGGACAGGGGGTATCTACGAGCAGTACTTC.

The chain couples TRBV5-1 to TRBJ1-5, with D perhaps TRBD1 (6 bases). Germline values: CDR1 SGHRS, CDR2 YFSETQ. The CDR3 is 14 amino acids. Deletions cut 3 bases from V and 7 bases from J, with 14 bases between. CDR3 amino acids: CASSSGEGIQPQHF. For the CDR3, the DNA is TGCGCCAGCAGCTCAGGGGAAGGGATCCAGCCCCAGCATTTT.

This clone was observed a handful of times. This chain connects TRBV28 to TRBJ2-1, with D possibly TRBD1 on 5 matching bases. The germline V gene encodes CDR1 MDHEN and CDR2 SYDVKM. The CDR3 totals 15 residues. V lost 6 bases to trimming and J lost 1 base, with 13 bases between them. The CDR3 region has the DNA TGTGCCAGCAGCACCGACAGACTTTCCTACAATGAGCAGTTCTTC. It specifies CASSTDRLSYNEQFF.

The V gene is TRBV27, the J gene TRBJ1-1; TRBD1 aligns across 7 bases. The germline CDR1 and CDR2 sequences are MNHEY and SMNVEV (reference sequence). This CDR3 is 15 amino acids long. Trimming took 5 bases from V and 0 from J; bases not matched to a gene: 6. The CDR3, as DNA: TGTGCCAGCAGTGACAGGGTGCCCATGAACACTGAAGCTTTCTTT. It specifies CASSDRVPMNTEAFF.

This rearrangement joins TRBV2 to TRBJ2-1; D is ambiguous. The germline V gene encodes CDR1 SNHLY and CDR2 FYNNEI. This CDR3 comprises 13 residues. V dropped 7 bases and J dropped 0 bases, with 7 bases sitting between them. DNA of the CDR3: TGTGCCAGCATGGGAAGCTCCTACAATGAGCAGTTCTTC. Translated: CASMGSSYNEQFF.

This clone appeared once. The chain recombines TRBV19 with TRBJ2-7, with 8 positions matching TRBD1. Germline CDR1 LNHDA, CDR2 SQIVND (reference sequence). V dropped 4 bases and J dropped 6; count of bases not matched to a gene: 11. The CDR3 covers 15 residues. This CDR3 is CASSTVSGTGGEQYF. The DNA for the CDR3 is TGTGCCAGTAGTACAGTATCCGGGACAGGCGGCGAGCAGTACTTC.

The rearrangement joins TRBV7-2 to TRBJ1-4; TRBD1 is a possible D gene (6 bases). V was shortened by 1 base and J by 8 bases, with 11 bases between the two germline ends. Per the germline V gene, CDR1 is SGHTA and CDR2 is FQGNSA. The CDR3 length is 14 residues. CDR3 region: CASSLEGHLEKLFF. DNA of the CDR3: TGTGCCAGCAGCTTAGAGGGACACCTAGAAAAACTGTTTTTT.

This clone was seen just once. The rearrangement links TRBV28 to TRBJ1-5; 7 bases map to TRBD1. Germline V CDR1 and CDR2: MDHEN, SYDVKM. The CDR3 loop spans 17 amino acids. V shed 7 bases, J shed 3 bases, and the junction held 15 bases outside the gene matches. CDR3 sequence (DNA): TGTGCCAGCAACCCACAACGAGGGGGCAGTGACAATCAGCCCCAGCATTTT. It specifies CASNPQRGGSDNQPQHF.